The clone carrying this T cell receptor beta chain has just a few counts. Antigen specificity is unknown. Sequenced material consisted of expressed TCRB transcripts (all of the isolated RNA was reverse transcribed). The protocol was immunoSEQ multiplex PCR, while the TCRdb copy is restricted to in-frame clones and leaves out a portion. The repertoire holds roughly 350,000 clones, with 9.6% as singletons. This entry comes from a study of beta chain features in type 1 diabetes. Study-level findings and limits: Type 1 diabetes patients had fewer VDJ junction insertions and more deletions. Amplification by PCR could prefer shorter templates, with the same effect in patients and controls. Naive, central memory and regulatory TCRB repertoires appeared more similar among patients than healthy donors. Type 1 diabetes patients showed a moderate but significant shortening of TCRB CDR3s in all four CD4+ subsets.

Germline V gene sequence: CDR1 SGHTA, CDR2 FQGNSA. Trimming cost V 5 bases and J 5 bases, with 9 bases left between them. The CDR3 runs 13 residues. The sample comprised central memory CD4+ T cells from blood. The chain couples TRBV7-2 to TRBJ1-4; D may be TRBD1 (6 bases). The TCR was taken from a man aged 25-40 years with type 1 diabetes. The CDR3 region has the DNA TGTGCCAGCAGCATAGGACAGAATGAAAAACTGTTTTTT. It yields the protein CASSIGQNEKLFF. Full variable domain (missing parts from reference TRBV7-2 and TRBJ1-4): GAGVSQSPSNKVTEKGKDVELRCDPISGHTALYWYRQSLGQGLEFLIYFQGNSAPDKSGLPSDRFSAERTGGSVSTLTIQRTQQEDSAVYLCASSIGQNEKLFFGSGTQLSVL.